A selection of T cell receptor beta chains follows, all from one sample in a study of blood T cell repertoires in COVID-19. The method was immunoSEQ multiplex PCR; TCRdb's version includes in-frame clones alone and lacks a portion of them. The sample consists of 200,000 to 250,000 clones, about four fifths of them appearing once. Sequencing was performed on peripheral blood. The receptors were gathered from a woman of 80 years or more with COVID-19, enrolled during active disease. Each CDR3 is given with its conserved first and last residue. The D gene is left open where the match is weak. The size entry is marked missing in some rows and otherwise reads once, few, many or a size class.

J	size	V	D	DNA	CDR3
TRBJ1-2	NA	TRBV7-3	TRBD1	TGTGCCAGCAGCCCAGGGACAGGGCGCGGCTACACCTTC	CASSPGTGRGYTF
TRBJ1-1	NA	TRBV7-9	TRBD1	TGTGCCAGCAGCTTTGGGACAGGGGGTACTGAAGCTTTCTTT	CASSFGTGGTEAFF
TRBJ2-7	NA	TRBV29-1	NA	TGCAGCGTTCTCGGAGCAGCTCTCGAGCAGTACTTC	CSVLGAALEQYF
TRBJ2-1	once	TRBV27	TRBD2	TGTGCCAGCTCTTGGACTAGCGGTCTCAATGAGCAGTTCTTC	CASSWTSGLNEQFF
TRBJ1-1	NA	TRBV3-1/TRBV3-2	TRBD1	TGTGCCAGCAGCCCTGACAGGGCCACTGAAGCTTTCTTT	CASSPDRATEAFF
TRBJ1-2	NA	TRBV6-5	TRBD1	TGTGCCAGCAGCCCGGACAGGGGCGGCTACACCTTC	CASSPDRGGYTF
TRBJ1-3	few	TRBV9	TRBD1	TGTGCCAGCAGCGCCCAGACAGGGCTTTCTGGAAACACCATATATTTT	CASSAQTGLSGNTIYF
TRBJ2-5	NA	TRBV2	NA	TGTGCCAGCAGTGACCAGCCTCGGGGGAGAGAGACCCAGTACTTC	CASSDQPRGRETQYF
TRBJ1-1	NA	TRBV27	TRBD1	TGTGCCAGCAGTCTCGACAGGGTAGGAACTGAAGCTTTCTTT	CASSLDRVGTEAFF
TRBJ2-2	NA	TRBV19	NA	TGTGCCAGTAGTGGAACGGGACTGAACACCGGGGAGCTGTTTTTT	CASSGTGLNTGELFF
TRBJ1-5	few	TRBV24-1	NA	TGTGCCACCAGTGGCCGAGACACCCCTCAGCCCCAGCATTTT	CATSGRDTPQPQHF
TRBJ1-5	NA	TRBV19	TRBD1	TGTGCCAGTAGTACCCAGACAGGGCACCAGCCCCAGCATTTT	CASSTQTGHQPQHF
TRBJ2-7	NA	TRBV4-1	TRBD2	TGCGCCAGCAGTCTCGTGGGGGAGGGAAATGACGAGCAGTACTTC	CASSLVGEGNDEQYF
TRBJ1-4	NA	TRBV10-2	TRBD1	TGCGCCAGCAGTGTGAACAGGGGCAATGAAAAACTGTTTTTT	CASSVNRGNEKLFF
TRBJ1-2	NA	TRBV2	TRBD1	TGTGCCAGCAGTGGATTCCCGGGACAGGGGGCCGGTGGCTACACCTTC	CASSGFPGQGAGGYTF
TRBJ1-5	once	TRBV9	NA	TGTGCCAGCAGCCCAACAGGGTTTGCTGATCAGCCCCAGCATTTT	CASSPTGFADQPQHF
TRBJ1-1	NA	TRBV7-3	TRBD1	TGTGCCAGCAGCTTGTCGACAGGGGGCAACACTGAAGCTTTCTTT	CASSLSTGGNTEAFF
TRBJ1-1	NA	TRBV3-1/TRBV3-2	NA	TGTGCCAGCAGCCAATCTGGGAGGGAAGCTTTCTTT	CASSQSGREAFF
TRBJ2-3	NA	TRBV3-1/TRBV3-2	NA	TGTGCCAGCAGCCAAGTGTCCGTAGTTCGGGGTACGCAGTATTTT	CASSQVSVVRGTQYF
TRBJ1-1	NA	TRBV24-1	NA	TGTGCCACCAGACAGCTTTTCCCTGAAGCTTTCTTT	CATRQLFPEAFF
TRBJ1-3	NA	TRBV6-5	NA	TGTGCCAGCAGCCCCGCGGGAGGTCCGAGAAACACCATATATTTT	CASSPAGGPRNTIYF
TRBJ2-7	NA	TRBV23-1	NA	TGCGCCAGCATGGTGGGGCCGCACCTCTACGAGCAGTACTTC	CASMVGPHLYEQYF
TRBJ2-7	NA	TRBV5-1	TRBD1	TGCGCCAGCAGCCTTGGGGACAGCTCCTACGAGCAGTACTTC	CASSLGDSSYEQYF
TRBJ2-3	NA	TRBV12-3/TRBV12-4	NA	TGTGCCAGCAGTTTAAGAGGTACGCAGTATTTT	CASSLRGTQYF
TRBJ2-1	NA	TRBV3-1/TRBV3-2	NA	TGTGCCAGCAGCCAAGAGGGGGGTGTCGATGAGCAGTTCTTC	CASSQEGGVDEQFF
TRBJ2-3	NA	TRBV27	TRBD2	TGTGCCAGCAGTCCGCGAGCGGGAGGCACAGATACGCAGTATTTT	CASSPRAGGTDTQYF
TRBJ1-5	NA	TRBV5-4	TRBD1	TGTGCCAGCAGCACCGGGACAGGCAGGAATCAGCCCCAGCATTTT	CASSTGTGRNQPQHF
TRBJ1-1	once	TRBV7-9	NA	TGTGCCAGCAGCTTAACTACCCAGGGGCCAGCTCATCTTTACGTTGAAGCTTTCTTT	CASSLTTQGPAHLYVEAFF
TRBJ1-4	NA	TRBV7-2	NA	TGTGCCAGCAGCTTAGGGGGACTGCCTAATGAAAAACTGTTTTTT	CASSLGGLPNEKLFF
TRBJ2-7	NA	TRBV15	NA	TGTGCCACCAGCAGAGTCACGGGGGGCAGCGAGCAGTACTTC	CATSRVTGGSEQYF
TRBJ1-6	NA	TRBV27	NA	TGTGCCAGCAGTCTGGACGGACCACATGGGAGGGTTAATTCACCCCTCCACTTT	CASSLDGPHGRVNSPLHF
TRBJ1-1	few	TRBV18	NA	TGTGCCAGCTCACCGGGGGGATTAACTGAAGCTTTCTTT	CASSPGGLTEAFF
TRBJ1-2	few	TRBV7-2	NA	TGTGCCAGCAGCCGTCCAGGGTTATTCACCTTC	CASSRPGLFTF
TRBJ1-4	NA	TRBV10-3	TRBD1	TGTGCCATCAGGCCAGGTCAGGACAGGGATGAAAAACTGTTTTTT	CAIRPGQDRDEKLFF
TRBJ1-6	NA	TRBV2	NA	TGTGCCAGCATGGGGACACCCCACAACGATTCACCCCTCCACTTT	CASMGTPHNDSPLHF
TRBJ1-2	few	TRBV29-1	TRBD1	TGCAGCGTTGCAGAAGAAAAGACAGGGTCCGGCTACACCTTC	CSVAEEKTGSGYTF
TRBJ1-3	NA	TRBV5-1	NA	TGCGCCAGCAGCCTAGGGACTCTCTCTGGAAACACCATATATTTT	CASSLGTLSGNTIYF
TRBJ1-5	NA	TRBV28	TRBD1	TGTGCCAGCCTCGGGACAGGGGGTTTACTTCCTAGCAATCAGCCCCAGCATTTT	CASLGTGGLLPSNQPQHF
TRBJ2-7	NA	TRBV28	NA	TGTGCCAGCAAGACAGGTTCCTACGAGCAGTACTTC	CASKTGSYEQYF
TRBJ1-2	NA	TRBV20-1	NA	TGCAGTGCTCGTGTGGCCGGGATTTATGGCTACACCTTC	CSARVAGIYGYTF
TRBJ2-2	few	TRBV5-1	TRBD2	TGCGCCAGCAGCTCGCGACTAGCGTTCGGGGAGCTGTTTTTT	CASSSRLAFGELFF
TRBJ2-7	NA	TRBV7-2	NA	TGTGCCAGCAGCTTAGGTTCCCCCGGTTCGGGGCAGTACTTC	CASSLGSPGSGQYF
TRBJ1-4	NA	TRBV19	NA	TGTGCCAGTACCCCGACAGGACCCACTAATGAAAAACTGTTTTTT	CASTPTGPTNEKLFF
TRBJ1-6	NA	TRBV9	TRBD1	TGTGCCAGCAAAAGGCAGGGGGACCTATATAATTCACCCCTCCACTTT	CASKRQGDLYNSPLHF
TRBJ1-2	many	TRBV5-6	NA	TGTGCCAGCACCTTAGGGAGGAGCTATGGCTACACCTTC	CASTLGRSYGYTF
TRBJ2-3	NA	TRBV18	NA	TGTGCCAGCTCACCGCCAGCGATCACAGATACGCAGTATTTT	CASSPPAITDTQYF
TRBJ2-1	NA	TRBV29-1	NA	TGCAGCGTTGAACTCGGGGTAAGCTCCTACAATGAGCAGTTCTTC	CSVELGVSSYNEQFF
TRBJ2-1	NA	TRBV28	TRBD2	TGTGCCAGCAGTTCGACTAGCGGGGGTTCCCACAATGAGCAGTTCTTC	CASSSTSGGSHNEQFF
TRBJ2-5	NA	TRBV10-3	NA	TGTGCCATCAGTGATAACGGGGGGCTAGAGACCCAGTACTTC	CAISDNGGLETQYF
TRBJ2-5	NA	TRBV5-6	NA	TGTGCCAGCAGCTTCCGGGGGGCCGGGGGGACCCAGTACTTC	CASSFRGAGGTQYF
TRBJ2-6	NA	TRBV5-1	TRBD1	TGCGCCAGCAGCCAGGACAGGGCTGGGGCCAACGTCCTGACTTTC	CASSQDRAGANVLTF
TRBJ2-1	NA	TRBV13	TRBD1	TGTGCCAGCAGCCTCGACAGGGCCTCCTACAATGAGCAGTTCTTC	CASSLDRASYNEQFF
TRBJ2-3	NA	TRBV7-9	TRBD2	TGTGCCAGCATCCCGGGACTAGCGGGCACAGATACGCAGTATTTT	CASIPGLAGTDTQYF
TRBJ1-3	NA	TRBV9	NA	TGTGCCAGCAGCCCCCGGGACTACTACCAAGTCAACTCTGGAACCACCATATATTTT	CASSPRDYYQVNSGTTIYF
TRBJ1-1	few	TRBV2	TRBD1	TGTGCCAGCAGTGGACAGGGAGGAACTGAAGCTTTCTTT	CASSGQGGTEAFF
TRBJ1-2	once	TRBV20-1	NA	TGCAGTGCTACGGAGGGGTATGGCTACACCTTC	CSATEGYGYTF